This T cell receptor beta chain was found in a study of CD8 T cells in ankylosing spondylitis. V shed 6 bases and J shed 2 bases, with 6 bases lying between them. This CDR3 has 12 residues. Germline lookup yields CDR1 MNHNY and CDR2 SVGAGI (reference sequence). Quantitative 5'-RACE with molecular barcodes produced the TCR beta libraries. TCRdb re-derived calls from the 5' RACE reads in MiXCR, one entry per CDR3 protein. In the table there are some 250,000 distinct CDR3 sequences, around a tenth of which are singletons. This clonotype was seen ten or more times. The material sequenced was blood, either unsorted or a sorted T cell fraction (not recorded which). The sequence came from a male donor with ankylosing spondylitis or in good health (not recorded which). This sequence joins TRBV6-6 and TRBJ2-3; the D is unclear. The chain's CDR3 is CASRGFTDTQYF. CDR3 nucleotides: TGTGCCAGCAGGGGGTTCACAGATACGCAGTATTTT.